Below, 9 T cell receptor beta chains from the same sample are listed, as sequenced in a study of brain T cells in children with intractable seizures. Some clones are missing from TCRdb's copy, which holds only in-frame ones; the method was immunoSEQ multiplex PCR. Here the sample spans 50,000 to 80,000 clones, approximately 94% being singletons. The specimen comprised peripheral blood, sampled at surgery. These TCRs come from a boy under two years old with focal cortical dysplasia and intractable seizures.

CDR3 sequence (DNA): TGTGCAAGTCGCCCATGCTACTGTGGGGTCAATCAGCCCCAGCATTTT. Amino acid sequence: CASRPCYCGVNQPQHF. This chain uses TRBV12-2 with TRBJ1-5. TRBV12-2 is given as a pseudogene. CDR3 length: 16 amino acids.

This chain connects TRBV25-1 to TRBJ1-4; no definite D call. CDR3 size: 14 residues. Trimming took 1 base from V and 3 from J, leaving 6 bases between them. Germline V gene sequence: CDR1 MGHDK, CDR2 SYGVNS. For the CDR3, the DNA is TGTGCCAGCAGTGAATCCCCCTCTAATGAAAAACTGTTTTTT. This encodes CASSESPSNEKLFF.

The rearrangement joins TRBV6-5 to TRBJ2-1; D gene uncertain. CDR3 length: 14 amino acids. CDR1 is MNHEY and CDR2 is SVGAGI in the germline V gene. The V and J ends lost 5 bases and 8 bases respectively, with 16 bases between them. Here the CDR3 reads CASSINLEFYEQFF. The CDR3 nucleotides read TGTGCCAGCAGTATAAATTTAGAGTTCTATGAGCAGTTCTTC.

This chain uses TRBV4-1 with TRBJ2-7; TRBD2 aligns across 11 bases. Germline CDR1 is MGHRA and CDR2 is YSYEKL. The CDR3 extends over 17 amino acids. V shed 0 bases and J 2 bases; nucleotides not matched to a gene: 6. The CDR3 loop is CASSQEELAGATYEQYF. The CDR3 bases are TGCGCCAGCAGCCAAGAAGAACTAGCGGGAGCAACCTACGAGCAGTACTTC.

The chain employs TRBV6-5 and TRBJ1-6; tentative D call: TRBD1 (5 bases). Germline CDR1 MNHEY, CDR2 SVGAGI. The CDR3 is 14 amino acids. Trimming removed 7 bases at V and 3 bases at J, with 10 bases between. The CDR3 DNA reads TGTGCCAGCACCAGGGCCAACTATAATTCACCCCTCCACTTT. This sequence encodes CASTRANYNSPLHF.

This clone was recorded once. This chain connects TRBV19 to TRBJ2-3, with D perhaps given as TRBD1 or TRBD2 (5 bases each). Germline loops: CDR1 LNHDA, CDR2 SQIVND (reference sequence). This CDR3 comprises 16 residues. V was cut by 5 bases and J by 4 bases, with 19 bases left in between. The CDR3: CASSWGRQQWADTQYF. The CDR3 DNA follows: TGTGCCAGTAGTTGGGGACGTCAGCAGTGGGCAGATACGCAGTATTTT.

The genes are TRBV5-1 and TRBJ2-1; 8 bases fit TRBD2. CDR1 and CDR2 (germline): SGHRS, YFSETQ. This CDR3 contains 17 residues. V lost 0 bases and J lost 7; bases outside the gene matches: 12. The CDR3 coding sequence is TGCGCCAGCAGCTTGGCCCGAAGCGGGGGTTTTGGTAATGAGCAGTTCTTC. Encoded protein: CASSLARSGGFGNEQFF.

The rearrangement uses TRBV4-1 and TRBJ2-1, with D uncertain. The V and J ends lost 1 base and 6 bases respectively, with 10 bases between them. This CDR3 contains 14 residues. Per the germline V gene, CDR1 is MGHRA and CDR2 is YSYEKL. For the CDR3, the DNA is TGCGCCAGCAGCCAAGCCCGGCCCCCCAATGAGCAGTTCTTC. This encodes CASSQARPPNEQFF.

CDR3 protein: CASSQVGPPWETQYF. The DNA for the CDR3 is TGTGCCAGCAGCCAAGTGGGGCCCCCCTGGGAGACCCAGTACTTC. The chain employs TRBV14 and TRBJ2-5; D might be TRBD1 (5 bases). CDR3 length: 15 residues. The germline V gene encodes CDR1 SGHDN and CDR2 FVKESK. V shed 1 base and J shed 5 bases, with 14 bases lying between them.